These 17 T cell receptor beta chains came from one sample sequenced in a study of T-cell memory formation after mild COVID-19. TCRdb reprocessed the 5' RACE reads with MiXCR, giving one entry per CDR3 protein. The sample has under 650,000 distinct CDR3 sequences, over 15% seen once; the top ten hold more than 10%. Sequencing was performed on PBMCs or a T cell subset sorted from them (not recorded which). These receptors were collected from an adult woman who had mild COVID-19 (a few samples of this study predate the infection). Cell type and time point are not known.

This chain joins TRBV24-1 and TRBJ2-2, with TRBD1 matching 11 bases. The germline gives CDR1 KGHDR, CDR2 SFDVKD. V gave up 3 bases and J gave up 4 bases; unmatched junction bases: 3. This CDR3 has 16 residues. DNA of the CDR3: TGTGCCACCAGTGATCCAGGACAGGGGGCCACCGGGGAGCTGTTTTTT. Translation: CATSDPGQGATGELFF.

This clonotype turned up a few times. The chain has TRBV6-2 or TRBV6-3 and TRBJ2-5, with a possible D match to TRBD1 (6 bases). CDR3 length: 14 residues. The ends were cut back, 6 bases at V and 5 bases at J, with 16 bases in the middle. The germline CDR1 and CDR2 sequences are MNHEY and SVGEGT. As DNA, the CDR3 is TGTGCCAGCAGACAGGGATTATCACCGGAGACCCAGTACTTC. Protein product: CASRQGLSPETQYF.

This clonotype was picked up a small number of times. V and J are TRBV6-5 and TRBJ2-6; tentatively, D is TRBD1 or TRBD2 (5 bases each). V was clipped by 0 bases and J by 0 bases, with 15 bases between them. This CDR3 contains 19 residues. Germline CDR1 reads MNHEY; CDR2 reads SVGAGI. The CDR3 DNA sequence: TGTGCCAGCAGTTACTCACCTCCGGGACGGGGCTCTGGGGCCAACGTCCTGACTTTC. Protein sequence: CASSYSPPGRGSGANVLTF.

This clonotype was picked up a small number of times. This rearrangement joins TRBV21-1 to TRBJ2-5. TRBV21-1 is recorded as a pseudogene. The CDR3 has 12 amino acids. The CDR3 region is CASSILEETQYF. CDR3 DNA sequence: TGTGCCAGCAGTATCCTAGAGGAGACCCAGTACTTC.

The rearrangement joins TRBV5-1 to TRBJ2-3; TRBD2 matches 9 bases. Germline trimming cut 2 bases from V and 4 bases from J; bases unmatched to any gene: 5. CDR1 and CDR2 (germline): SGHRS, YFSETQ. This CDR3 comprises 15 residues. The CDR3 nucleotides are TGCGCCAGCAGCTTTGAGCGGGAGGCCCCAGATACGCAGTATTTT. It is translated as CASSFEREAPDTQYF.

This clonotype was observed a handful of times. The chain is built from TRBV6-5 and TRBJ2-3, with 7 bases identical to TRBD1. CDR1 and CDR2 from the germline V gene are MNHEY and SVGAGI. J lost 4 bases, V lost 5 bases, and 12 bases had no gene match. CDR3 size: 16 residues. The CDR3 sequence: CASSPSGGEVPDTQYF. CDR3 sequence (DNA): TGTGCCAGCAGTCCCTCAGGGGGAGAAGTACCAGATACGCAGTATTTT.

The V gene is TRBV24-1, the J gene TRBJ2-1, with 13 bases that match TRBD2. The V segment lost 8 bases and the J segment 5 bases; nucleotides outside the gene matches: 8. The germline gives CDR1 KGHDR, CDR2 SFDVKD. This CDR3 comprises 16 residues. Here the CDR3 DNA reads TGTGCCACCAAGGAACTAGCGGGGGGGCCCAACAATGAGCAGTTCTTC. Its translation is CATKELAGGPNNEQFF.

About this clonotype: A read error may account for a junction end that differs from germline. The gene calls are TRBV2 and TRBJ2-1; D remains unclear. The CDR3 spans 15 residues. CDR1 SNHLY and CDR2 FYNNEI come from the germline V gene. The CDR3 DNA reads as TGTGCCAGCAGTGAAGCGCTTACTCAACTTAATGAGCAGTTATTC. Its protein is CASSEALTQLNEQLF. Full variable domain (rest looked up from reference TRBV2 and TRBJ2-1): EPEVTQTPSHQVTQMGQEVILRCVPISNHLYFYWYRQILGQKVEFLVSFYNNEISEKSEIFDDQFSVERPDGSNFTLKIRSTKLEDSAMYFCASSEALTQLNEQLFGPGTRLTVL.

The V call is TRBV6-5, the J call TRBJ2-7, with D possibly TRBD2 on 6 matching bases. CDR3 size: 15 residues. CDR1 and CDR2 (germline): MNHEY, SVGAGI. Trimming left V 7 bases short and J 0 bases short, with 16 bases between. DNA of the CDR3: TGTGCCAGCACAACGACTAGGCTGGGCTCCTACGAGCAGTACTTC. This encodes CASTTTRLGSYEQYF.

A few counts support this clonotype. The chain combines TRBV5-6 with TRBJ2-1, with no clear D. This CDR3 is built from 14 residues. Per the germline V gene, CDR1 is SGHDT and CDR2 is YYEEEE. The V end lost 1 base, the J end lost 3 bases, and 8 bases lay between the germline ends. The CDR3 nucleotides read TGTGCCAGCAGCTTGTTACGGTTCTACAATGAGCAGTTCTTC. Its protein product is CASSLLRFYNEQFF.

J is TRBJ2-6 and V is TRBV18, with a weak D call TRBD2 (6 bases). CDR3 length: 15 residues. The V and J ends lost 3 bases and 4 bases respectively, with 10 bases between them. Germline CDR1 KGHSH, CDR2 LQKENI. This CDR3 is CASSPGGPGANVLTF. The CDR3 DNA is TGTGCCAGCTCACCGGGAGGCCCAGGGGCCAACGTCCTGACTTTC.

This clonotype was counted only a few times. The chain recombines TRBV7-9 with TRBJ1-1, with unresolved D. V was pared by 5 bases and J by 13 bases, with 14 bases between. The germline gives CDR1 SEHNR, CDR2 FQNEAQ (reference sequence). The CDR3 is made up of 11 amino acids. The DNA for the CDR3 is TGTGCCAGCAGCAATATAGATGTTGGTTTCTTT. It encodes CASSNIDVGFF.

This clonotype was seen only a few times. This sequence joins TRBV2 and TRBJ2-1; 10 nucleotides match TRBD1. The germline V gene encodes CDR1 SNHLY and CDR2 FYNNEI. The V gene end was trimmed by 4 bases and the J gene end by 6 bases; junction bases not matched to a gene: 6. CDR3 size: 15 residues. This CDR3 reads CASSAWTGGSNEQFF. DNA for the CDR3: TGTGCCAGCAGTGCCTGGACAGGGGGTAGCAATGAGCAGTTCTTC. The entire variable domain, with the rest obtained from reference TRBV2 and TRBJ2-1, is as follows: EPEVTQTPSHQVTQMGQEVILRCVPISNHLYFYWYRQILGQKVEFLVSFYNNEISEKSEIFDDQFSVERPDGSNFTLKIRSTKLEDSAMYFCASSAWTGGSNEQFFGPGTRLTVL.

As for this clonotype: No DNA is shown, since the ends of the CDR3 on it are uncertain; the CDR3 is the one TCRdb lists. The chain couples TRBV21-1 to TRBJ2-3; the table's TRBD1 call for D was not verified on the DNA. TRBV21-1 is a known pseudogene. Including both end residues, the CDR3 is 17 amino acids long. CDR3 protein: CASSVGSGTGPSDTQYF.

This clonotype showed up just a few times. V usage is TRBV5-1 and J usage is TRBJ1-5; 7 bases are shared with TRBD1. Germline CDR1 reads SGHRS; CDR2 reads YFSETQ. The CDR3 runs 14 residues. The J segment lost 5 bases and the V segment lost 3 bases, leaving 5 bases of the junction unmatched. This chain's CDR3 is CASSSYRGHQPQHF. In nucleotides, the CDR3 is TGCGCCAGCAGCTCTTACAGGGGTCATCAGCCCCAGCATTTT.

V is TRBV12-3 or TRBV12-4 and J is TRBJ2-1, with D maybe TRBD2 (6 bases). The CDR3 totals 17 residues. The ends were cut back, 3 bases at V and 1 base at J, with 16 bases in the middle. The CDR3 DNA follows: TGTGCCAGCAGTTTGGGTGGGGCGGGGAGGTCCTACAATGAGCAGTTCTTC. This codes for CASSLGGAGRSYNEQFF.

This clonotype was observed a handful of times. The chain's CDR3 is CASSWSEGQPQHF. CDR3 DNA sequence: TGTGCCAGCAGTTGGTCCGAAGGGCAGCCCCAGCATTTT. The V call is TRBV6-2 or TRBV6-3, the J call TRBJ1-5; D gene uncertain. Germline V gene data show CDR1 as MNHEY and CDR2 as SVGEGT. The CDR3 runs 13 residues. The ends were cut back, 4 bases at V and 7 bases at J, with 11 bases in the middle.